Below, one T cell receptor (beta chain) is given with its context. Profiled with immunoSEQ multiplex PCR; TCRdb holds only in-frame clones, not every one. This table holds about 870 clones, about 20% found once. This sample is part of a study of T cells in localized non-small cell lung cancer. The sequence came from a female donor older than 55 with stage II squamous cell lung carcinoma. Sequencing was performed on lung tumor tissue, taken before any cancer treatment.

The CDR3 DNA reads TGTGCCAGCATCCCCAGACTAGCTACCTACAATGAGCAGTTCTTC. It is translated as CASIPRLATYNEQFF. V is TRBV28 and J is TRBJ2-1; TRBD2 aligns across 7 bases. The junction had 8 bases not matched to a gene; V was cut back by 7 bases and J by 2 bases. The CDR3 totals 15 residues. The germline V gene encodes CDR1 MDHEN and CDR2 SYDVKM.